Below, 27 T cell receptor beta chains from the same sample are listed, as sequenced in a study of regulatory T cells in long-lasting Graves disease. Relying on iRepertoire HTBI primers and Arm-PCR of CDR3 regions, the team built TCR beta libraries. TCRdb passed the multiplex PCR reads through MiXCR, listing each CDR3 protein once. The sample lists about 610,000 distinct CDR3 sequences, around 16% seen once, with about 12% in the top ten. Time point meaning: newly diagnosed GD, antithyroid drugs for less than 3 months. Making the TCR library involved RNA that had been extracted from PBMCs. These same data were also listed under a study on T cells in Graves' hyperthyroidism and ophthalmopathy.

The sample was peripheral blood mononuclear cells (PBMCs), taken at new diagnosis, from a patient treated with antithyroid drugs. The receptors stem from a man between 18 and 29 years old with Graves disease.

This clonotype was found many times. One end of the junction varies from germline; a read error may be responsible. The chain links TRBV7-9 to TRBJ1-1; no clear D gene. This CDR3 region has 11 residues. CDR1 is SEHNR, CDR2 FQNEAQ, per germline (reference sequence). CDR3 DNA: TGTGCCGGCAGCTTATCTACTGAAGCTTTCTTT. Its translation: CAGSLSTEAFF.

This chain connects TRBV20-1 to TRBJ1-1; D is perhaps TRBD1 (6 bases). The V gene lost 0 bases and the J gene lost 3 bases, with 14 bases spanning the gap. CDR1 and CDR2 (germline): DFQATT, SNEGSKA (reference sequence). The CDR3 has 15 residues. The DNA of the CDR3 is TGCAGTGCTAGAGATGAGGGGGATTTCGACACTGAAGCTTTCTTT. Amino acids: CSARDEGDFDTEAFF.

Ten or more counts support this clonotype. The V and J genes are TRBV11-2 and TRBJ2-1; the D gene could be TRBD1 or TRBD2 (6 bases each). The CDR3 extends over 14 amino acids. V dropped 5 bases and J dropped 15 bases, with 23 bases sitting between them. Germline V lookup: CDR1 SGHAT, CDR2 FQNNGV. CDR3 sequence reads: CASSLTLGAPGGFF. CDR3 sequence (DNA): TGTGCCAGCAGCCTAACCTTGGGGGCTCCCGGGGGGTTCTTC.

The chain has TRBV29-1 and TRBJ2-3, with unresolved D. The CDR3 covers 11 residues. V dropped 3 bases and J dropped 6 bases, with 7 bases sitting between them. Germline values: CDR1 SQVTM, CDR2 ANQGSEA. The CDR3 loop reads CSVDGRDTQYF. In DNA form, the CDR3 reads TGCAGCGTTGATGGCCGGGATACGCAGTATTTT.

The chain is built from TRBV29-1 and TRBJ2-5; D gene ambiguous. This CDR3 has 14 amino acids. Between the trimmed V and J ends, which lost 3 bases and 5 bases, there was a span of 16 bases. The germline gives CDR1 SQVTM, CDR2 ANQGSEA. For the CDR3, the DNA is TGCAGCGTTGATGGCGGCGGCATAACCGAGACCCAGTACTTC. It is translated as CSVDGGGITETQYF.

The chain uses TRBV6-2 or TRBV6-3 and TRBJ2-7, with D possibly matching TRBD2 (6 bases). The CDR3 is 11 amino acids. Germline-derived CDR1 and CDR2 are MNHEY and SVGEGT. V gave up 2 bases and J gave up 7 bases, with 6 bases separating them. The CDR3 sequence: CASSYAGEQYF. CDR3 bases: TGTGCCAGCAGTTACGCGGGGGAGCAGTACTTC.

Remarks on this clonotype: Germline is not matched at one junction end, which may reflect a read error. The J gene is TRBJ2-5, the V gene TRBV11-3; no firm D call. Germline CDR1 is SGHNT and CDR2 is YENEEA. CDR3 length: 19 amino acids. The CDR3 is CASSPKTGNNWRRWETQYF. The CDR3 region has the DNA TGCGCCAGCAGCCCGAAAACGGGTAATAACTGGCGCCGGTGGGAGACCCAGTACTTC.

The chain employs TRBV6-1 and TRBJ1-2, with D tentatively TRBD1 (5 bases). Between the trimmed V and J ends, which lost 1 base and 1 base, there was a span of 13 bases. The CDR3 is made up of 16 amino acids. CDR1 is MNHNS, CDR2 SASEGT, per germline. CDR3 sequence reads: CASSEGTFHFNYGYTF. CDR3 nucleotide sequence: TGTGCCAGCAGTGAAGGGACATTCCACTTTAACTATGGCTACACCTTC.

This chain joins TRBV5-5 and TRBJ1-5; tentatively, D is TRBD1 (5 bases). The CDR3 consists of 18 residues. V was trimmed by 4 bases and J by 2 bases, leaving 22 bases between them. From germline, CDR1 is SGHKS and CDR2 YYEKEE (reference sequence). Here the CDR3 DNA reads TGTGCCAGCAGCGGGGTCCGGGGACGAGATAGCGGCAATCAGCCCCAGCATTTT. This translates into CASSGVRGRDSGNQPQHF.

This clonotype has just a few counts. The V and J genes are TRBV19 and TRBJ2-1; D possibly corresponds to TRBD1 (6 bases). This CDR3 contains 16 residues. Germline CDR1 is LNHDA and CDR2 is SQIVND (reference sequence). V was shortened by 5 bases and J by 0 bases, with 14 bases between the two germline ends. The CDR3 region has the DNA TGTGCCAGTAGTCGGAGTTCAGGGGACTCCTACAATGAGCAGTTCTTC. Its protein product is CASSRSSGDSYNEQFF.

This clonotype was seen a handful of times. The chain couples TRBV3-1 to TRBJ2-3; TRBD2 matches at 9 bases. Germline CDR1 LGHDT, CDR2 YNNKEL (reference sequence). V shed 0 bases, J shed 6 bases, and the junction held 10 bases outside the gene matches. The CDR3 contains 17 residues. CDR3 coding DNA: TGTGCCAGCAGCCAAGATAAGACTAGCGGCATTCGTGATACGCAGTATTTT. Its protein is CASSQDKTSGIRDTQYF.

This clonotype was detected many times. The rearrangement links TRBV28 to TRBJ2-7, with D perhaps matching TRBD1 (5 bases). V shed 5 bases and J shed 5 bases, with 19 bases lying between them. CDR3 length equals 15 residues. Per the germline V gene, CDR1 is MDHEN and CDR2 is SYDVKM. CDR3 DNA sequence: TGTGCCAGCAGTCGAGGACATCCGGAGCACCACGAGCAGTACTTC. The encoded protein is CASSRGHPEHHEQYF.

This clonotype turned up a few times. The CDR3 nucleotides are TGTGCCAGCAGCTCAAAGACAGGGGTCGGCTACGAGCAGTACTTC. This codes for CASSSKTGVGYEQYF. This sequence joins TRBV7-9 and TRBJ2-7; 8 bases match TRBD1. The CDR3 has 15 amino acids. Trimming removed 4 bases from V and 3 bases from J; junction bases left unmatched: 8. Germline V lookup: CDR1 SEHNR, CDR2 FQNEAQ (reference sequence).

This clonotype was recorded many times. The rearrangement links TRBV18 to TRBJ2-5, with 7 bases aligning to TRBD1. V lost 5 bases to trimming and J lost 2 bases; unmatched junction nucleotides: 2. Per the germline V gene, CDR1 is KGHSH and CDR2 is LQKENI. CDR3 size: 13 residues. CDR3 loop: CASSTGEQETQYF. The CDR3 region has the DNA TGTGCCAGCTCAACAGGGGAACAAGAGACCCAGTACTTC.

This clonotype came up a few times. The chain couples TRBV20-1 to TRBJ1-2; no clear D. The CDR3 contains 13 residues. Germline-derived CDR1 and CDR2 are DFQATT and SNEGSKA (reference sequence). V lost 3 bases, J lost 0 bases, and 8 bases lay in between. The CDR3 loop reads CSASAGSNYGYTF. CDR3 nucleotides: TGCAGTGCTAGCGCCGGTTCTAACTATGGCTACACCTTC.

In this sample, this clonotype turned up many times. The chain uses TRBV2 and TRBJ2-3; 8 positions match TRBD2. Trimming cost V 6 bases and J 6 bases; bases outside gene matches: 17. Germline V gene lookup returns CDR1 SNHLY and CDR2 FYNNEI. The CDR3 contains 17 residues. The CDR3 is CASSQSHWAGGRDTQYF. CDR3 nucleotides: TGTGCCAGCAGCCAGAGCCATTGGGCGGGAGGTAGGGATACGCAGTATTTT.

This clonotype has at least ten counts. The chain couples TRBV12-3 or TRBV12-4 to TRBJ2-7; TRBD2 matches 10 bases. J gave up 2 bases and V 10 bases, and 5 bases lay outside the gene matches. The CDR3 is made up of 13 amino acids. CDR3 amino acids: CATGTSATYEQYF. In DNA, the CDR3 is TGTGCCACCGGGACTAGCGCGACCTACGAGCAGTACTTC.

The J gene is TRBJ2-2, the V gene TRBV11-2; 8 nucleotides match TRBD1. CDR1 and CDR2 (germline): SGHAT, FQNNGV. The CDR3 spans 17 residues. Losses at the gene ends were 1 base for V and 6 bases for J; bases not matched to a gene: 10. CDR3 in amino acids: CASSLGIGQGGAGELFF. The CDR3, as DNA: TGTGCCAGCAGCTTAGGGATCGGACAGGGTGGTGCCGGGGAGCTGTTTTTT.

The gene calls are TRBV28 and TRBJ2-7; 9 bases align to TRBD2. Germline CDR1 reads MDHEN; CDR2 reads SYDVKM. This CDR3 contains 16 residues. Trimming cost V 2 bases and J 3 bases; bases outside gene matches: 8. Here the CDR3 DNA reads TGTGCCAGCAGTTTAACTGTAGGGACTAGCCTCTACGAGCAGTACTTC. Amino acids: CASSLTVGTSLYEQYF.

This clonotype was found a few times. V is TRBV12-3 or TRBV12-4 and J is TRBJ2-5; 11 bases match TRBD2. V was pared by 6 bases and J by 3 bases, with 6 bases of the junction left unmatched. The CDR3 length is 15 residues. The CDR3 coding sequence is TGTGCCAGCAGCAAAACTAGCGGGAGTAAAGAGACCCAGTACTTC. Translation gives CASSKTSGSKETQYF.

The table lists this clonotype with a few counts. J is TRBJ2-1 and V is TRBV6-2 or TRBV6-3; TRBD2 agrees at 13 bases. The CDR3 extends over 15 amino acids. Germline values: CDR1 MNHEY, CDR2 SVGEGT. The junction had 12 bases not matched to a gene; V was cut back by 10 bases and J by 9 bases. The CDR3, as DNA: TGTGCCATTCGTCCCGGGACTAGCGGGACTGGTGAGCAGTTCTTC. Translation gives CAIRPGTSGTGEQFF.

In its sample, this clonotype was seen many times. This sequence joins TRBV6-1 and TRBJ1-5; maybe TRBD1 (6 bases). The CDR3 length is 13 residues. CDR1 MNHNS and CDR2 SASEGT come from the germline V gene. V lost 5 bases to trimming and J lost 5 bases, with 10 bases between them. In DNA, the CDR3 is TGTGCCAGCAGTAACAGGGAGGATCAGCCCCAGCATTTT. This translates into CASSNREDQPQHF.

This clonotype showed up many times. The chain combines TRBV12-3 or TRBV12-4 with TRBJ1-5; tentative D call: TRBD1 (5 bases). The V end lost 3 bases, the J end lost 7 bases, and 7 bases lay between the germline ends. The CDR3 sequence is 12 residues long. This CDR3 reads CASSFRGQPQHF. CDR3 DNA: TGTGCCAGCAGTTTTCGGGGGCAGCCCCAGCATTTT.

In its sample, this clonotype was seen many times. The CDR3 nucleotides read TGTGCCAGCAGTTTGTTAAGCGGGAGGGCCGAAGAGACCCAGTACTTC. Protein: CASSLLSGRAEETQYF. The chain has TRBV28 and TRBJ2-5, with 10 nucleotides matching TRBD2. V trimming: 3 bases; J trimming: 3 bases; junction bases outside the gene matches: 7. The CDR3 length is 16 residues. CDR1 MDHEN and CDR2 SYDVKM come from the germline V gene.

The chain employs TRBV5-1 and TRBJ2-7; perhaps TRBD2 as D (6 bases). The length of the CDR3 is 15 residues. CDR1 is SGHRS and CDR2 is YFSETQ in the germline V gene. Between the trimmed V and J ends, which lost 4 bases and 4 bases, there was a span of 18 bases. The CDR3 nucleotides are TGCGCCAGCAGCGGCGAAGTAGCGGAGGCGTACGAGCAGTACTTC. The encoded protein is CASSGEVAEAYEQYF.

The chain couples TRBV7-9 to TRBJ2-3; D remains ambiguous. Germline V gene sequence: CDR1 SEHNR, CDR2 FQNEAQ (reference sequence). This CDR3 spans 14 amino acids. Trimming shortened V by 3 bases and J by 0 bases, and 7 bases separated the two germline ends. The CDR3 sequence: CASSFQDSTDTQYF. The CDR3 nucleotides are TGTGCCAGCAGCTTCCAGGACAGCACAGATACGCAGTATTTT.

At least ten counts were recorded for this clonotype. This CDR3 reads CASSLGSGRAYEQYF. CDR3 in DNA: TGTGCCAGCAGCTTAGGTAGCGGGCGGGCCTACGAGCAGTACTTC. V gene TRBV11-2 combines with J gene TRBJ2-7, with 7 bases that match TRBD2. CDR3 length: 15 residues. The ends lost 1 base at V and 2 bases at J; junction bases unmatched: 5. Germline lookup yields CDR1 SGHAT and CDR2 FQNNGV.